These 10 T cell receptor beta chains share one sample of origin, sequenced in a study of T cell responses to AZD1222 COVID-19 vaccine. The data were produced by immunoSEQ multiplex PCR, yet TCRdb's version contains in-frame clones alone and is incomplete. The repertoire holds 120,000 to 150,000 clones, with about 93% as singletons. The sequenced sample was peripheral blood, obtained on day 0 of AZD1222 vaccination. The receptors here all came from an adult in good health.

The genes are TRBV2 and TRBJ2-3; 10 bases match TRBD2. The CDR3 has 15 residues. J was trimmed by 2 bases and V by 6 bases; bases with no gene match: 5. CDR1 SNHLY and CDR2 FYNNEI come from the germline V gene. CDR3: CASRRTSGFTDTQYF. The CDR3 nucleotides read TGTGCCAGCAGACGGACTAGCGGCTTCACAGATACGCAGTATTTT.

This rearrangement joins TRBV7-8 to TRBJ1-1; a possible D gene is TRBD1 (6 bases). V shed 3 bases and J shed 1 base, with 9 bases lying between them. The CDR3 spans 14 residues. The germline V gene encodes CDR1 SGHVS and CDR2 FQNEAQ. CDR3 nucleotides: TGTGCCAGCAGCTTGGACAGCCAGAACACTGAAGCTTTCTTT. Encoded protein: CASSLDSQNTEAFF. The complete variable domain, with remaining parts taken from reference TRBV7-8 and TRBJ1-1, reads GAGVSQSPRYKVAKRGQDVALRCDPISGHVSLFWYQQALGQGPEFLTYFQNEAQLDKSGLPSDRFFAERPEGSVSTLKIQRTQQEDSAVYLCASSLDSQNTEAFFGQGTRLTVV.

The chain joins TRBV5-4 to TRBJ2-7; either TRBD1 or TRBD2 may fit D (6 bases each). This CDR3 is built from 14 residues. The ends were cut back, 0 bases at V and 6 bases at J, with 13 bases in the middle. The germline gives CDR1 SGHNT, CDR2 YYREEE (reference sequence). This CDR3 reads CASSLGGGSGEQYF. The CDR3 DNA reads as TGTGCCAGCAGCTTGGGAGGGGGTAGCGGCGAGCAGTACTTC.

This chain connects TRBV29-1 to TRBJ1-1; a weak D match, TRBD1 (6 bases). Between the trimmed V and J ends, which lost 3 bases and 4 bases, there was a span of 12 bases. CDR3 length equals 13 residues. CDR1 is SQVTM and CDR2 is ANQGSEA in the germline V gene. The chain's CDR3 is CSVEGAGPTEAFF. The CDR3 DNA follows: TGCAGCGTTGAGGGGGCAGGTCCCACTGAAGCTTTCTTT.

The rearrangement links TRBV4-3 to TRBJ1-2, with D maybe TRBD1 (6 bases). The V gene's germline CDR1 is LGHNA and CDR2 YSLEER. The CDR3 has 15 residues. V was clipped by 0 bases and J by 0 bases, with 8 bases between them. This CDR3 is CASSQDRTANYGYTF. CDR3 sequence (DNA): TGCGCCAGCAGCCAAGATCGGACAGCTAACTATGGCTACACCTTC.

The V gene is TRBV3-1 (or the pseudogene TRBV3-2), the J gene TRBJ2-3, with D uncertain. From germline, CDR1 is LGHDT and CDR2 YNNKEL (reference sequence). The germline V and J ends were trimmed by 2 bases and 4 bases, with 4 bases remaining between them. The CDR3 covers 12 residues. The CDR3 bases are TGTGCCAGCAGCCAAAGGGCAGATACGCAGTATTTT. Protein: CASSQRADTQYF.

This clone was observed a single time. This rearrangement joins TRBV9 to TRBJ2-3; no reliable D call. This CDR3 contains 11 residues. Per the germline V gene, CDR1 is SGDLS and CDR2 is YYNGEE. V lost 0 bases to trimming and J lost 5 bases, with 1 base between them. CDR3 DNA sequence: TGTGCCAGCAGCGTAGGAGATACGCAGTATTTT. Protein product: CASSVGDTQYF.

The chain combines TRBV20-1 with TRBJ2-3, with D unresolved. CDR1 DFQATT and CDR2 SNEGSKA come from the germline V gene (reference sequence). Trimming removed 3 bases at V and 5 bases at J, with 21 bases between. CDR3 length: 16 residues. CDR3 amino acids: CSASGRGGVSGDTQYF. CDR3 DNA: TGCAGTGCTAGTGGTCGCGGCGGAGTGTCGGGAGATACGCAGTATTTT.

The chain combines TRBV15 with TRBJ1-4, with D perhaps TRBD1 (5 bases). Trimming took off 0 bases at V and 3 bases at J, with 8 bases between the two ends. Germline assignment: CDR1 LNHNV and CDR2 YYDKDF (reference sequence). The CDR3 is made up of 15 amino acids. The CDR3 DNA sequence: TGTGCCACCAGCAGAGAGGGGGGAGCTAATGAAAAACTGTTTTTT. Encoded protein: CATSREGGANEKLFF.

This sequence joins TRBV4-1 and TRBJ1-2; D not certain. With 0 bases removed from V and 4 bases from J, the gap between germline ends came to 12 bases. Looked up from germline, CDR1 is MGHRA and CDR2 is YSYEKL. CDR3 length: 15 amino acids. The CDR3 DNA is TGCGCCAGCAGCCAAGATTTGGGAGGGTCCTATGGCTACACCTTC. This codes for CASSQDLGGSYGYTF.